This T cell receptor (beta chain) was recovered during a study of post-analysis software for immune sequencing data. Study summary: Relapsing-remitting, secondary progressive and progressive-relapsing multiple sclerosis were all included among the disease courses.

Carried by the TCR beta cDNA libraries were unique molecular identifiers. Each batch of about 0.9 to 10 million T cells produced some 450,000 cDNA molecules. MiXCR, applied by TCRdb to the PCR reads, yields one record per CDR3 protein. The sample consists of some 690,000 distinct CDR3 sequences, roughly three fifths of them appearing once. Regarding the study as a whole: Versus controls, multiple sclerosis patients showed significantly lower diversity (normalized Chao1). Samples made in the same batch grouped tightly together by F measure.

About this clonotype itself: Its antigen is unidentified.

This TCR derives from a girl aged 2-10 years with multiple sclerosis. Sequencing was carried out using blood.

The CDR3 protein is CASLGQMNTEAFF. As DNA, the CDR3 is TGTGCCAGTCTGGGACAGATGAACACTGAAGCTTTCTTT. The chain carries TRBV12-3 or TRBV12-4 and TRBJ1-1; 7 bases are a match to TRBD1. V shed 9 bases and J 0 bases; nucleotides not matched to a gene: 4. The CDR3 sequence is 13 residues long.